The clone carrying this T cell receptor (beta chain) appeared a few times. Its antigen is as yet unknown. The data stem from a study of T cells in Graves' hyperthyroidism and ophthalmopathy. General study results and limits: Ophthalmopathy prediction by the model preceded onset by a median roughly 6.3 months. Most clonotypes expanded in the thyroid (above 0.001) were also present in blood.

V lost 5 bases, J lost 5 bases, and 7 bases stayed unmatched. The length of the CDR3 is 15 residues. The germline V gene has CDR1 MGHDK and CDR2 SYGVNS. What was amplified from RNA transcripts were TCR beta CDR3 regions. Using the HTBI primer set, a first-round RT-PCR was run on the TCR CDR3. TCRdb re-analysed the multiplex PCR reads in MiXCR, keeping a single row per CDR3 protein. The sample consists of 550,000 to 650,000 distinct CDR3 sequences, approximately 14% of them appearing once. The chain couples TRBV25-1 to TRBJ1-5; TRBD1 matches 9 bases. The source of this sequence is a middle-aged woman with Graves' hyperthyroidism. The specimen was blood. The DNA of the CDR3 is TGTGCCAGCAGTTCAAACCGGGACAGGGATCAGCCCCAGCATTTT. Translating it yields CASSSNRDRDQPQHF.